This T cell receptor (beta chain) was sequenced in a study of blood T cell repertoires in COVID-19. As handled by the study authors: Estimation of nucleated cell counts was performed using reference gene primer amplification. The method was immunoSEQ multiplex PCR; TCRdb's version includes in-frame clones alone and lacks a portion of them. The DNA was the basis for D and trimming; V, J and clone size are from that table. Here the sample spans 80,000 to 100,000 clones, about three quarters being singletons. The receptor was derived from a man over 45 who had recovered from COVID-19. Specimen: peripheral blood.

The CDR3 loop reads CASSLGTGGYEQYF. The CDR3 DNA reads TGTGCCAGCAGCTTGGGTACAGGGGGCTACGAGCAGTACTTC. J is TRBJ2-7 and V is TRBV5-5, with 8 bases matching TRBD1. After removal of 0 bases from V and 3 bases from J, the junction contained 2 bases not matched to a gene. Germline CDR1 SGHKS, CDR2 YYEKEE (reference sequence). The CDR3 runs to 14 residues.